A selection of T cell receptor beta chains follows, all from one sample in a study of PD-1 blockade in mismatch repair-deficient tumors. What these receptors recognize is not known. TCRdb's copy holds only in-frame clones and misses some; the assay was immunoSEQ multiplex PCR. In the table there are around 9,200 clones, about 88% of which are singletons. Source: cells cultured in vitro, taken from a patient treated with pembrolizumab. The origin of the receptors is an adult with mismatch repair-deficient cancer. Both conserved end residues are trimmed from each CDR3. The D gene is left open where the match is weak. Size tells how often a clone was seen (once, few, many) or the class of an expanded clone, and some rows leave it out.

J gene | D gene | V gene | clone size | CDR3 protein
TRBJ2-1 | TRBD2 | TRBV7-8 | . | ASSSTGLAGHSYNEQF
TRBJ2-7 | TRBD2 | TRBV9 | . | ASSVVAGAGDEQY
TRBJ1-2 | . | TRBV19 | . | ASSFQGIYYGYT
TRBJ2-1 | . | TRBV5-1 | . | ASSPTPDRSSYNEQF
TRBJ2-3 | TRBD1 | TRBV6-1 | . | ASWGQGETNTQY
TRBJ1-3 | . | TRBV11-3 | . | ASSSGGNTIY
TRBJ1-2 | . | TRBV28 | . | ASTLGGRNGYT
TRBJ1-1 | . | TRBV29-1 | . | SVGRQVARTEAF
TRBJ2-3 | TRBD1 | TRBV7-3 | . | ASSSRDRGQRDTQY
TRBJ2-7 | TRBD2 | TRBV6-1 | few | ATLGLVPSYEQY
TRBJ1-2 | . | TRBV9 | once | ASSTVKGTPGTLNSLTNYGYT
TRBJ1-1 | . | TRBV28 | . | ASSPAMNTEAF
. | TRBD1 | TRBV28 | once | ASKVTGRYEQY
TRBJ2-2 | TRBD1 | TRBV7-3 | . | ASSFTGDAGELF
TRBJ2-7 | . | TRBV28 | once | ASSLPGGEQY
TRBJ2-2 | . | TRBV19 | . | ASRTQAGELF
TRBJ1-1 | . | TRBV28 | once | ASSLGRMNTEAF
TRBJ2-7 | TRBD1 | TRBV5-1 | few | ASSLDAGGNYEQY
TRBJ2-5 | . | TRBV11-1 | . | ASSPFRGTQY
TRBJ1-2 | . | TRBV28 | . | ASTSAGKGYT
TRBJ2-7 | TRBD1 | TRBV27 | . | ASRTYRGHEQY
TRBJ1-1 | . | TRBV28 | . | ASSLSHGGPRDTEAF
TRBJ2-3 | . | TRBV7-2 | . | ASSRTPPSEQY
TRBJ2-3 | . | TRBV11-3 | . | ASSLGTRGSTDTQY
TRBJ2-1 | TRBD2 | TRBV28 | . | ASTPGGGTSGSRTYNEQF
TRBJ1-1 | . | TRBV7-6 | . | ASSFMAGAEAF
TRBJ2-3 | . | TRBV11-3 | . | ASSSRGIRMDTQY
TRBJ1-1 | . | TRBV27 | . | ASNALGTEAF
TRBJ2-1 | . | TRBV5-5 | . | ASSYTDNEQF
TRBJ2-3 | TRBD2 | TRBV5-1 | . | ASSLTSGRADTQY
TRBJ1-1 | TRBD1 | TRBV27 | . | ASSFLGGRSGTEAF
TRBJ2-5 | TRBD2 | TRBV5-8 | . | ASSLAVLAASGRETQY
TRBJ2-7 | . | TRBV6-5 | . | ASSYSRGEQY
TRBJ1-1 | . | TRBV5-1 | . | ASSLRWGTEAF
TRBJ2-5 | TRBD1 | TRBV6-1 | . | ASSEGQGGRETQY
TRBJ2-3 | . | TRBV5-1 | . | ASSGERTQY
TRBJ1-1 | . | TRBV2 | . | ASSDFSGTEAF
TRBJ1-2 | TRBD1 | TRBV5-1 | . | ASTQQGAVGYT
TRBJ1-1 | . | TRBV28 | few | ASSITIQDRNTEAF
TRBJ1-2 | . | TRBV30 | . | AWSVVGPRGDGYT
TRBJ2-1 | . | TRBV30 | . | AWSRGTGEQF
TRBJ2-1 | . | TRBV15 | . | ATSSEGRGGQF
TRBJ1-2 | TRBD1 | TRBV27 | . | ASSLLGEGQGYYGYT
TRBJ1-1 | TRBD1 | TRBV10-2 | . | ASGRGQESEAF